The following is a TCR beta chain sequence with its context. The antigen is not known. Donors counted as nominally healthy when sampled, yet unrecorded immune exposures were likely. Germline lookup yields CDR1 SGHRS and CDR2 YFSETQ. Trimming at V came to 4 bases and at J to 5 bases, leaving 16 bases not matched to a gene. The CDR3 contains 17 residues. This PCR relied on a set of 60 Vbeta primers and 13 Jbeta primers. Study processing details: Unique TCR beta chains numbered roughly 80 million in a later analysis, with roughly 10 million shared. The assay was immunoSEQ multiplex PCR, and TCRdb's table has in-frame clones only and misses some. Clonal size and the V and J genes are those of that table, whereas D and trimming came from the DNA. The sample carries about 160,000 clones, around 80% recorded once. This sample was taken from a study of cytomegalovirus exposure and HLA in healthy donors. General study results and limits: Within the data, a cluster of highly shared sequence variants was likely a sequencing artifact. Most TCR beta V segments were productive about 87% or about 30% of the time in an earlier analysis.

The specimen was PBMCs. The J gene is TRBJ2-7, the V gene TRBV5-1; 9 bases are shared with TRBD2. This TCR came from a man aged 40-50 years in good health and CMV-seronegative. This CDR3 is CASSPYSSGRYLHEQYF. CDR3 DNA: TGCGCCAGCAGCCCCTACTCGAGCGGGAGGTATCTCCACGAGCAGTACTTC.